The 22 T cell receptor beta chains listed next were all sequenced from one sample in a study of T cells in women clearing cervical HPV infection. The repertoire was sequenced with immunoSEQ multiplex PCR; TCRdb's copy has only in-frame clones and lacks some. The sample has about 33,000 clones. The sample consisted of blood buffy coat. The source is a woman aged 18 to 69 with a cervical HPV16 infection that either progressed to CIN3+ or cleared (not recorded which).

Concerning this clone itself: The sequenced fragment ends 3 residues before the CDR3 boundary, so the rest is inferred from the germline J gene. The genes are TRBV11-2 and TRBJ2-7; 7 nucleotides match TRBD1. Germline CDR1 and CDR2: SGHAT and FQNNGV. The CDR3 length is 13 residues. With V trimmed by 1 base and J by 6 bases, 3 bases remained unmatched. CDR3 region: CASSLVNRGEQYF. The DNA read from the CDR3 is TGTGCCAGCAGCTTAGTCAACAGGGGCGAG.

Details on this clone: Read data end 3 residues before the CDR3 end; the end is taken from the germline J gene. The same CDR3 also results from other DNA sequences found in this sample. The V call is TRBV19, the J call TRBJ2-1, with 7 bases lining up with TRBD1. The CDR3 runs 13 residues. Germline-derived CDR1 and CDR2 are LNHDA and SQIVND (reference sequence). V lost 10 bases and J lost 3; bases outside the gene matches: 6. The CDR3 reads CATDPGGYNEQFF. The sequenced CDR3 bases are TGTGCCACCGACCCAGGGGGCTACAATGAG.

A word on this clone: The sequence runs out 3 residues before the end of the CDR3; the remainder is reconstructed from the germline J gene. The gene calls are TRBV30 and TRBJ2-2; a weak D match, TRBD1 (5 bases). The V end was cut by 2 bases, the J end by 0 bases, with 7 bases between. Germline loops: CDR1 GTSNPN, CDR2 SVGIG (reference sequence). This CDR3 has 14 residues. The sequenced part of the CDR3 DNA is TGTGCCTGGAGTAGACAGACGAACACCGGGGAG. Its translation is CAWSRQTNTGE. The entire CDR3 sequence reads CAWSRQTNTGELFF.

Remarks on this clone: The read ends 3 residues shy of where the CDR3 ends; the end is completed using the germline J gene. The rearrangement links TRBV6-2 or TRBV6-3 to TRBJ2-3; no clear D gene. CDR3 length: 16 amino acids. Per germline, CDR1 MNHEY and CDR2 SVGEGT. The V gene lost 7 bases and the J gene lost 2 bases, with 19 bases spanning the gap. CDR3 DNA (partial): TGTGCCAGCACCTACATCCCCGGGTCTAACACAGATACG. This gives the protein CASTYIPGSNTDT. The complete CDR3 protein is CASTYIPGSNTDTQYF.

In the case of this clone: The CDR3 extends 3 residues past the end of the read, so its final part is completed from the germline J gene. V usage is TRBV9 and J usage is TRBJ2-2; weak D call: TRBD2 (6 bases). The CDR3 is 14 residues long. V was pared by 3 bases and J by 8 bases, with 14 bases between. Germline CDR1 and CDR2: SGDLS and YYNGEE. The CDR3 loop is CASSDLLGTGELFF. CDR3 DNA (partial): TGTGCCAGCAGCGATCTTTTAGGGACTGGGGAG.

This CDR3 reads CASSGTEGADTEAFF. Partial CDR3 DNA: TGTGCCAGCAGTGGTACTGAAGGTGCGGACACTGAA. The V and J genes are TRBV27 and TRBJ1-1; D gene unclear. Coverage ceases 3 residues before the CDR3 finishes, and the germline J gene fills in the end. Germline V CDR1 and CDR2: MNHEY, SMNVEV (reference sequence). The germline V and J ends were trimmed by 5 bases and 3 bases, with 16 bases remaining between them. The CDR3 runs to 15 residues.

Worth noting for this clone: The read comes to an end 3 residues before the CDR3 does, leaving the germline J gene to fill in the end. The V gene is TRBV7-3, the J gene TRBJ2-2, with 10 bases that match TRBD2. The CDR3 runs to 16 residues. V lost 5 bases, J lost 3 bases, and 6 bases stayed unmatched. Germline loops: CDR1 SGHTA, CDR2 FQGTGA. This CDR3 reads CASSPVAGGDTGELFF. The covered CDR3 bases are TGTGCCAGCAGCCCCGTAGCGGGGGGAGACACCGGGGAG.

A word on this clone: The sequenced fragment ends 3 residues before the CDR3 boundary, so the rest is inferred from the germline J gene. The V and J genes are TRBV5-1 and TRBJ2-5, with D maybe TRBD2 (6 bases). V gave up 1 base and J gave up 1 base, with 14 bases separating them. The CDR3 runs 16 residues. CDR1 SGHRS and CDR2 YFSETQ come from the germline V gene. This CDR3 reads CASSLYAGLAQETQYF. The sequenced CDR3 bases are TGCGCCAGCAGCTTGTACGCGGGACTGGCCCAAGAGACC.

As regards this clone: The CDR3 is cut off 3 residues early in the read; its end comes from the germline J gene. The chain recombines TRBV10-3 with TRBJ2-7; D remains unclear. Germline V CDR1 and CDR2: ENHRY, SYGVKD. The CDR3 is made up of 13 amino acids. V was pared by 2 bases and J by 3 bases, with 8 bases between. The part of the CDR3 DNA that was read is TGTGCCATCAGTGAGACGGTCCGCTACGAG. It codes for CAISETVRYE. The complete CDR3 protein is CAISETVRYEQYF.

The DNA read from the CDR3 is TGTGCCAGTAGACCGGACAGGGCTACCTACGAG. Translated, it gives CASRPDRATYE. The full CDR3 reads CASRPDRATYEQYF. The chain combines TRBV19 with TRBJ2-7, with TRBD1 matching 8 bases. With the read ending 3 residues before the CDR3 end, the germline J gene is used to fill in that end. Germline CDR1 is LNHDA and CDR2 is SQIVND (reference sequence). This CDR3 comprises 14 residues. Germline trimming cut 6 bases from V and 2 bases from J; bases unmatched to any gene: 6. Looking up the rest from reference TRBV19 and TRBJ2-7 gives the full variable domain: DGGITQSPKYLFRKEGQNVTLSCEQNLNHDAMYWYRQDPGQGLRLIYYSQIVNDFQKGDIAEGYSVSREKKESFPLTVTSAQKNPTAFYLCASRPDRATYEQYFGPGTRLTVT.

On this clone: Read sequence stops 3 residues before the CDR3 end, and the germline J gene provides the missing end. The chain recombines TRBV2 with TRBJ2-1, with TRBD2 identical over 12 bases. Losses at the gene ends were 9 bases for V and 4 bases for J; bases not matched to a gene: 13. Germline V gene sequence: CDR1 SNHLY, CDR2 FYNNEI. This CDR3 comprises 17 residues. The CDR3 DNA, read in part, is TGTGCCAGTGCCTCCGGGACTAGCGGGCGAAGTTACAATGAG. It codes for CASASGTSGRSYNE. The full CDR3 sequence reads CASASGTSGRSYNEQFF.

A remark on this clone: The read comes to an end 3 residues before the CDR3 does, leaving the germline J gene to fill in the end. This sequence joins TRBV5-1 and TRBJ2-5; D is perhaps TRBD1 (5 bases). The CDR3 sequence is 13 residues long. V was cut by 0 bases and J by 5 bases, with 8 bases left in between. Germline V gene lookup returns CDR1 SGHRS and CDR2 YFSETQ. Incomplete CDR3 DNA: TGCGCCAGCAGCTTGGCCAGGGCGGAGACC. This translates into CASSLARAET. The complete CDR3 reads CASSLARAETQYF.

Of note for this clone: The read halts 3 residues ahead of the CDR3 end, with the missing end drawn from the germline J gene. V usage is TRBV30 and J usage is TRBJ2-7; possibly TRBD2 for D (6 bases). The length of the CDR3 is 13 residues. Germline lookup yields CDR1 GTSNPN and CDR2 SVGIG (reference sequence). Trimming left V 6 bases short and J 0 bases short, with 12 bases between. The part of the CDR3 DNA that was read is TGTGCCTGCCTTGTGGGGGGCTCCTACGAG. As protein: CACLVGGSYE. The whole CDR3 reads CACLVGGSYEQYF.

Comments on this clone: Sequencing ends 3 residues short of the CDR3 end; the germline J gene provides the rest. V gene TRBV6-2 or TRBV6-3 combines with J gene TRBJ2-7; 8 bases are a match to TRBD1. Germline V gene lookup returns CDR1 MNHEY and CDR2 SVGEGT. The trim removed 0 bases at V and 2 bases at J, leaving 9 bases unmatched. CDR3 length: 17 amino acids. The CDR3 reads CASSYSPRQGRTYEQYF. The CDR3 bases that were read are TGTGCCAGCAGTTACTCGCCTCGACAGGGGCGTACCTACGAG.

About this clone: The read ends 3 residues early relative to the CDR3; the germline J gene fills the gap. The chain links TRBV9 to TRBJ2-1; D is unclear. The germline V and J ends were trimmed by 0 bases and 2 bases, with 9 bases remaining between them. CDR3 size: 15 residues. Germline loops: CDR1 SGDLS, CDR2 YYNGEE. CDR3 amino acids: CASSVVSNAYNEQFF. CDR3 DNA, as far as it was read: TGTGCCAGCAGCGTAGTATCTAATGCCTACAATGAG.

On this clone itself: The read terminates 3 residues before the CDR3 end, so the remaining end is supplied by the germline J gene. The chain employs TRBV18 and TRBJ1-4; 7 bases are shared with TRBD1. From germline, CDR1 is KGHSH and CDR2 LQKENI. Trimming at V came to 3 bases and at J to 8 bases, leaving 9 bases not matched to a gene. This CDR3 is built from 15 residues. The CDR3 bases that were read are TGTGCCAGCTCACCGAACAGGGGCGGGGAAGAAAAA. Its translation: CASSPNRGGEEK. The full-length CDR3 reads as CASSPNRGGEEKLFF.

Turning to this clone: The DNA ends 3 residues before the CDR3 does, and the rest of the CDR3 is filled in from the germline J gene. The chain recombines TRBV6-2 or TRBV6-3 with TRBJ2-7; TRBD1 matches at 8 bases. Germline CDR1 and CDR2: MNHEY and SVGEGT. The V segment lost 6 bases and the J segment 4 bases; nucleotides outside the gene matches: 11. This CDR3 has 15 amino acids. The CDR3 loop is CASRFRGRLGYEQYF. CDR3 DNA, as far as it was read: TGTGCCAGCAGGTTCAGGGGGCGCCTTGGTTACGAG.

Concerning this clone: The missing CDR3 end, 3 residues past where the read stops, is filled in from the germline J gene. The chain couples TRBV20-1 to TRBJ2-7; TRBD2 might be the D (5 bases). The CDR3 sequence is 16 residues long. The germline V gene has CDR1 DFQATT and CDR2 SNEGSKA (reference sequence). Trimming took off 6 bases at V and 3 bases at J, with 24 bases between the two ends. Incomplete CDR3 DNA: TGCAGTGCCCCGCCCCCCGACTACCCCTTTGACTACGAG. Translating gives CSAPPPDYPFDYE. In full, the CDR3 is CSAPPPDYPFDYEQYF.

Regarding this clone: The read ends 3 residues before the CDR3 terminus; that terminus is restored from the germline J gene. The chain links TRBV7-9 to TRBJ2-2; 9 nucleotides align to TRBD1. This CDR3 contains 14 residues. Germline values: CDR1 SEHNR, CDR2 FQNEAQ (reference sequence). J gave up 6 bases and V 5 bases, and 4 bases lay outside the gene matches. The CDR3 bases that were read are TGTGCCAGCAGCAGACAGGGGGGAGCCGGGGAG. This sequence encodes CASSRQGGAGE. The entire CDR3 sequence reads CASSRQGGAGELFF.

Note on this clone: The observed sequence ends 3 residues before the CDR3 terminus, with the missing tail filled in from the germline J gene. This chain uses TRBV30 with TRBJ2-3; D possibly corresponds to TRBD2 (6 bases). Germline CDR1 and CDR2: GTSNPN and SVGIG (reference sequence). The CDR3 has 12 amino acids. The germline V and J ends were trimmed by 1 base and 4 bases, with 6 bases remaining between them. CDR3 DNA (partial): TGTGCCTGGAGTGGGGGGGCAGATACG. Translation: CAWSGGADT. The CDR3 in its entirety is CAWSGGADTQYF. The complete variable domain, with remaining parts taken from reference TRBV30 and TRBJ2-3, reads SQTIHQWPATLVQPVGSPLSLECTVEGTSNPNLYWYRQAAGRGLQLLFYSVGIGQISSEVPQNLSASRPQDRQFILSSKKLLLSDSGFYLCAWSGGADTQYFGPGTRLTVL.

About this clone itself: The read falls 3 residues short of the CDR3 end, and the missing part is taken from the germline J gene. The chain couples TRBV7-9 to TRBJ1-2; D may be TRBD1 (5 bases). Deletions cut 5 bases from V and 4 bases from J, with 17 bases between. This CDR3 region has 15 residues. In germline, CDR1 is SEHNR, CDR2 FQNEAQ (reference sequence). Here the CDR3 reads CASSAPGQWVYGYTF. CDR3 DNA (partial): TGTGCCAGCAGCGCTCCAGGGCAGTGGGTCTATGGC.

For this clone: Read coverage stops 3 residues before the CDR3 terminus; the germline J gene supplies the remainder. The chain joins TRBV18 to TRBJ2-5; perhaps TRBD2 as D (6 bases). The V gene lost 8 bases and the J gene lost 0 bases, with 13 bases spanning the gap. CDR1 is KGHSH, CDR2 LQKENI, per germline. This CDR3 is 14 amino acids long. The covered CDR3 bases are TGTGCCAGCCTGAAAGGAGGGTACCAAGAGACC. This translates into CASLKGGYQET. The entire CDR3 reads CASLKGGYQETQYF.